The entry that follows covers one T cell receptor beta chain sequence. Antigen unknown. The data belong to a study of cytomegalovirus exposure and HLA in healthy donors. Germline CDR1 reads SGDLS; CDR2 reads YYNGEE. CDR3 size: 13 residues. Deletions cut 0 bases from V and 6 bases from J, with 10 bases between. The study's findings and limits: Later analysis identified several of the most significant clusters that appeared linked to common viral pathogens.

PCR was performed using 60 Vbeta and 13 Jbeta primers. Profiled with immunoSEQ multiplex PCR; TCRdb holds only in-frame clones, not every one. The sample records around 190,000 clones, approximately 80% being singletons. The chain links TRBV9 to TRBJ2-7, with D possibly being TRBD2 (5 bases). The TCR was taken from a woman aged 50 to 65 in good health and CMV-seronegative. Sequencing was carried out using PBMCs. This CDR3 is CASSVDRGPEQYF. In nucleotides, the CDR3 is TGTGCCAGCAGCGTAGATCGGGGTCCCGAGCAGTACTTC.